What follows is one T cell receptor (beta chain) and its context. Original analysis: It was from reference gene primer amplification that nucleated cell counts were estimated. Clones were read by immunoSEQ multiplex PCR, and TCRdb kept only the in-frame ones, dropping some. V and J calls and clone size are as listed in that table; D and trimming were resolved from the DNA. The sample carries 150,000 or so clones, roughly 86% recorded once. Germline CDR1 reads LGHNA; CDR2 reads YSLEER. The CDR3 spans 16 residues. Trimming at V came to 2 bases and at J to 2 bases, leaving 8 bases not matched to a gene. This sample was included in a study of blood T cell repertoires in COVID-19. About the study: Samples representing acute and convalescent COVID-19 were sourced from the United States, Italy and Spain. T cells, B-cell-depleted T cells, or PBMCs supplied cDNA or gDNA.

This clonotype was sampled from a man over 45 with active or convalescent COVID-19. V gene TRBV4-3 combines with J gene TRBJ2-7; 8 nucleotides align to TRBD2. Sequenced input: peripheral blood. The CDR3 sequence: CASSQYLAGRAYEQYF. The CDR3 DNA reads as TGCGCCAGCAGCCAATATTTAGCGGGACGGGCCTACGAGCAGTACTTC.